A single sample gave rise to the 15 T cell receptor beta chains below, sequenced in a study of T cells in Graves' hyperthyroidism and ophthalmopathy. From RNA transcripts, TCR beta CDR3 regions were amplified. Researchers ran a first-round RT-PCR on the TCR CDR3 using the HTBI primer set. TCRdb re-analysed the multiplex PCR reads in MiXCR, keeping a single row per CDR3 protein. The table includes more than 650,000 distinct CDR3 sequences, 12% to 15% detected once. Material: blood. These receptors were collected from a woman aged 18-29 years with Graves' hyperthyroidism.

This clonotype occurred a few times. This rearrangement joins TRBV4-1 to TRBJ1-1, with TRBD1 as a possible D gene (6 bases). The V and J ends lost 3 bases and 1 base respectively, with 12 bases between them. CDR3 length: 15 amino acids. CDR1 is MGHRA and CDR2 is YSYEKL in the germline V gene. CDR3 nucleotides: TGCGCCAGCAGCCACCCGGTGACAGGGAACACTGAAGCTTTCTTT. Translating gives CASSHPVTGNTEAFF.

Ten or more counts support this clonotype. The rearrangement joins TRBV20-1 to TRBJ2-5; 12 nucleotides line up with TRBD2. The CDR3 is 17 amino acids. Unmatched junction bases numbered 15, after V lost 6 bases and J lost 4 bases. CDR1 is DFQATT, CDR2 SNEGSKA, per germline (reference sequence). CDR3 loop: CSAWTSGKRNWVETQYF. The CDR3 DNA reads as TGCAGTGCGTGGACTAGCGGGAAACGGAATTGGGTAGAGACCCAGTACTTC.

This clonotype was detected ten times or more. J is TRBJ2-3 and V is TRBV2; D remains ambiguous. The CDR3 totals 12 residues. Looked up from germline, CDR1 is SNHLY and CDR2 is FYNNEI. The chain's CDR3 is CAARVHTDTQYF. The CDR3 nucleotides read TGTGCTGCCCGCGTGCACACAGATACGCAGTATTTT.

This clonotype was seen more than once but under ten times. This chain uses TRBV12-3 or TRBV12-4 with TRBJ2-7, with unresolved D. V was pared by 5 bases and J by 0 bases, with 11 bases between. The CDR3 extends over 14 amino acids. CDR3 nucleotides: TGTGCCAGCAGTACAGACGTGGCCTCCTACGAGCAGTACTTC. It is translated as CASSTDVASYEQYF.

The sample holds many counts of this clonotype. The V call is TRBV20-1, the J call TRBJ2-1, with TRBD2 as a possible D gene (5 bases). The germline V and J ends were trimmed by 5 bases and 1 base, with 18 bases remaining between them. Per the germline V gene, CDR1 is DFQATT and CDR2 is SNEGSKA (reference sequence). The CDR3 extends over 16 amino acids. The CDR3 coding sequence is TGCAGTGCTCAATCCTACTGGACTCAGTCCTACAATGAGCAGTTCTTC. Its protein product is CSAQSYWTQSYNEQFF.

This clonotype was picked up a small number of times. The rearrangement joins TRBV28 to TRBJ2-1; maybe TRBD1 (8 bases). Trimming took off 5 bases at V and 7 bases at J, with 18 bases between the two ends. Germline-derived CDR1 and CDR2 are MDHEN and SYDVKM. This CDR3 has 15 residues. The CDR3 DNA reads as TGTGCCAGCAGTCTTTGGACAGGGAGGGGGAATGAGCAGTTCTTC. Translation: CASSLWTGRGNEQFF.

The chain uses TRBV14 and TRBJ1-5; no firm D call. CDR1 SGHDN and CDR2 FVKESK come from the germline V gene. The CDR3 totals 16 residues. V was clipped by 0 bases and J by 6 bases, with 15 bases between them. CDR3 loop: CASSQDPTCRGQPQHF. DNA for the CDR3: TGTGCCAGCAGCCAAGATCCGACGTGCCGGGGTCAGCCCCAGCATTTT.

This clonotype was detected many times. J is TRBJ2-2 and V is TRBV6-5; TRBD2 is a possible D gene (6 bases). V was cut by 4 bases and J by 6 bases, with 15 bases left in between. From germline, CDR1 is MNHEY and CDR2 SVGAGI. CDR3 length: 15 residues. The CDR3 nucleotides read TGTGCCAGCAGTTCCCACCAAGGAGGGGCCGGGGAGCTGTTTTTT. Translated, it gives CASSSHQGGAGELFF.

This clonotype was found a few times. CDR3 sequence (DNA): TGTGCCAGCAGTTGGGGTGGGGGGAGTCCTTCCGCGGAGCAGTACTTC. Its protein is CASSWGGGSPSAEQYF. The chain links TRBV6-5 to TRBJ2-7, with D perhaps TRBD2 (6 bases). Germline assignment: CDR1 MNHEY and CDR2 SVGAGI. The CDR3 is made up of 16 amino acids. Trimming left V 4 bases short and J 7 bases short, with 23 bases between.

The chain uses TRBV6-1 and TRBJ2-1; no clear D. The CDR3 extends over 13 amino acids. V lost 2 bases and J 7 bases, leaving 9 bases between the germline ends. Germline CDR1 and CDR2: MNHNS and SASEGT. CDR3 in amino acids: CASSELPPNEQFF. CDR3 coding DNA: TGTGCCAGCAGTGAACTTCCCCCTAATGAGCAGTTCTTC.

This clonotype was counted at least ten times. This rearrangement joins TRBV24-1 to TRBJ1-2; a weak D match, TRBD1 (6 bases). CDR1 KGHDR and CDR2 SFDVKD come from the germline V gene. The CDR3 is made up of 14 amino acids. V was clipped by 3 bases and J by 6 bases, with 13 bases between them. CDR3 DNA sequence: TGTGCCACCAGTGATCCAACAGGGCCCGATGGCTACACCTTC. The encoded protein is CATSDPTGPDGYTF.

About this clonotype: A much larger clone lies a single base off, so this may be a read error. The chain combines TRBV10-1 with TRBJ2-1; 7 bases agree with TRBD2. CDR3 length equals 14 residues. Germline CDR1 and CDR2: WNHNN and SYGVQD (reference sequence). Germline trimming cut 4 bases from V and 2 bases from J; bases unmatched to any gene: 2. CDR3 region: CASSGGGTYNEQFF. As DNA, the CDR3 is TGCGCCAGCAGTGGGGGGGGAACCTACAATGAGCAGTTCTTC.

The rearrangement joins TRBV4-3 to TRBJ2-2; D not certain. Germline CDR1 is LGHNA and CDR2 is YSLEER. V lost 0 bases, J lost 3 bases, and 11 bases lay in between. This CDR3 spans 16 amino acids. This chain's CDR3 is CASSQDRATYTGELFF. CDR3 coding DNA: TGCGCCAGCAGCCAAGATCGAGCCACCTACACCGGGGAGCTGTTTTTT.

This chain connects TRBV29-1 to TRBJ1-1; 12 bases match TRBD1. This CDR3 is 15 amino acids long. V lost 4 bases and J lost 4; bases outside the gene matches: 7. CDR1 is SQVTM and CDR2 is ANQGSEA in the germline V gene. The CDR3 nucleotides read TGCAGCGTTGTAGGGACAGGGGGCCCAGGCACTGAAGCTTTCTTT. Its protein is CSVVGTGGPGTEAFF.

The genes are TRBV7-9 and TRBJ2-1; a weak D match, TRBD2 (5 bases). The CDR3 is 14 amino acids. Trimming took 5 bases from V and 9 from J, leaving 17 bases between them. CDR1 SEHNR and CDR2 FQNEAQ come from the germline V gene (reference sequence). The CDR3 coding sequence is TGTGCCAGCAGCCGCCATTGGAGGTGGTTTGAGCAGTTCTTC. It codes for CASSRHWRWFEQFF. The variable domain in full, completed from reference TRBV7-9 and TRBJ2-1, reads DTGVSQNPRHKITKRGQNVTFRCDPISEHNRLYWYRQTLGQGPEFLTYFQNEAQLEKSRLLSDRFSAERPKGSFSTLEIQRTEQGDSAMYLCASSRHWRWFEQFFGPGTRLTVL.